These T cell receptor beta chains were read from a single sample in a study of cytomegalovirus exposure and HLA in healthy donors. Sequencing was performed with immunoSEQ multiplex PCR; in TCRdb, only in-frame clones are kept and a portion is missing. Of over 150,000 clones listed, around four fifths were seen once; the top ten hold about 1.3%. The material sequenced was PBMCs. The receptors come from a woman in her forties or fifties in good health and CMV-seronegative. Each CDR3 is given with its conserved first and last residue. A D gene is named only where the DNA matches it firmly. A clone size is listed for some rows: how often the clone was seen (once, few, many), or a class if it is expanded.

TRBD1 | TRBJ2-7 | 19 | TRBV28 | NA | TGTGCCAGCAGCCCACCTCTGGGGATCAGAGACAGGGACGGACACGAGCAGTACTTC | CASSPPLGIRDRDGHEQYF
TRBD2 | TRBJ2-2 | 16 | TRBV7-9 | few | TGTGCCAGCAGCTCGCCCGGGAGGCCCTACACCGGGGAGCTGTTTTTT | CASSSPGRPYTGELFF
TRBD2 | TRBJ2-7 | 16 | TRBV14 | few | TGTGCCAGCAGCCAAGTAACCTCTAGCGGGAGTGACGAGCAGTACTTC | CASSQVTSSGSDEQYF
NA | TRBJ2-1 | 14 | TRBV7-2 | few | TGTGCCAGCAGCCTGATGAAGGGGAACAATGAGCAGTTCTTC | CASSLMKGNNEQFF
TRBD1 | TRBJ1-4 | 14 | TRBV7-9 | NA | TGTGCCAGCAGCTCCGGGACAGGGAACGAAAAACTGTTTTTT | CASSSGTGNEKLFF
NA | TRBJ2-1 | 13 | TRBV7-2 | NA | TGTGCCAGCAGCTTGACAGTATACAATGAGCAGTTCTTC | CASSLTVYNEQFF
TRBD1 | TRBJ1-1 | 13 | TRBV6-5 | NA | TGTGCCAGCAGTTACCTCGGACAGGGTGAAGCTTTCTTT | CASSYLGQGEAFF
NA | TRBJ2-1 | 14 | TRBV27 | NA | TGTGCCAGCAGTTTCGGCGGGAGAGGGGGTGAGCAGTTCTTC | CASSFGGRGGEQFF
NA | TRBJ2-3 | 16 | TRBV18 | NA | TGTGCCAGCTCACCAGTGGTTAGGGGGACCACAGATACGCAGTATTTT | CASSPVVRGTTDTQYF
NA | TRBJ2-5 | 13 | TRBV19 | NA | TGTGCCAGTACTGGCAGGGGTAAGGAGACCCAGTACTTC | CASTGRGKETQYF